These T cell receptor beta chains were read from a single sample in a study of T-cell reconstitution after alpha-beta-depleted transplantation in children. Via MiXCR, TCRdb re-called the PCR reads, giving one row per CDR3 protein. This sample has about 300,000 distinct CDR3 sequences, with roughly 9.1% found just once. This specimen consisted of PBMCs, obtained before TCRalphabeta/CD19-depleted stem cell transplant. The receptors come from a boy under two years old with acute myeloid leukemia, due to receive a stem cell transplant. The conserved cysteine and the conserved F or W are not part of the CDR3 here.

TRBJ2-3 TRBV7-8 ASTDRGTGDTQY
TRBJ2-7 TRBV5-5 ASSLLPQGASYEQY
TRBJ2-3 TRBV28 ASSFFPGLAGSDTQY
TRBJ2-1 TRBV20-1 SARVEGQVGNEQF
TRBJ2-2 TRBV28 ASRTGGGEDTGELF
TRBJ2-7 TRBV4-2 ASSQPPSLDEQY
TRBJ2-7 TRBV7-8 ASSPGPIWSEQY
TRBJ2-1 TRBV10-3 AISVSDYPGAYNEQF
TRBJ1-1 TRBV28 ASRPGGPTEAF
TRBJ1-1 TRBV6-5 ASSRQGIEAF
TRBJ2-1 TRBV7-9 ASSSFSSYNEQF
TRBJ2-1 TRBV5-1 ASSFTSALYNEQF
TRBJ2-1 TRBV6-5 ASSWTGASYNEQF
TRBJ2-1 TRBV7-9 ASSFGGALYNEQF
TRBJ1-5 TRBV20-1 SAREGRLQH
TRBJ2-7 TRBV28 ASSLWLQAQY
TRBJ2-2 TRBV6-5 ASSYGSGSGELF
TRBJ2-7 TRBV30 AWSWDRGPYYEQY
TRBJ2-3 TRBV19 ASSGAGRTDTQY
TRBJ2-7 TRBV6-5 ASSYSLFDRLY
TRBJ2-3 TRBV28 ASTPGGAIDTQY
TRBJ1-4 TRBV5-5 ASSLATDEKLF
TRBJ2-1 TRBV5-5 ASTLYVGDEQF
TRBJ1-2 TRBV29-1 SVEDRTGLYGYT
TRBJ2-1 TRBV14 ASSQVRLRPMDNEQF
TRBJ2-5 TRBV5-1 ASSLARRPRETQY
TRBJ1-2 TRBV12-3/TRBV12-4 ASSLGAAAVYGYT
TRBJ2-6 TRBV6-5 ASSYGTPGSGANVLT
TRBJ2-7 TRBV3-1 ASSQEGRAIDEQY
TRBJ2-7 TRBV2 AGGTVYEQY
TRBJ1-2 TRBV5-1 ASRFDGTYGYT
TRBJ2-7 TRBV14 ASSQALGQTYEQY
TRBJ2-2 TRBV29-1 SVGRPNTGELF
TRBJ2-1 TRBV20-1 SASPPGIYNEQF
TRBJ2-5 TRBV4-3 ASSPGTGSGETQY
TRBJ2-1 TRBV20-1 SASIGGARDEQF
TRBJ2-1 TRBV15 ATSRGQSSYNEQF
TRBJ2-2 TRBV7-2 ASSPGPGELF
TRBJ2-7 TRBV4-3 ASRPRQGGSYEQY
TRBJ2-1 TRBV6-1 ASMGTGTGGGYNEQF
TRBJ1-1 TRBV29-1 SVGGAVNTEAF
TRBJ2-1 TRBV18 ASSPTAYEQF
TRBJ1-4 TRBV4-3 ASSQDPVPSGAREKLF
TRBJ2-1 TRBV18 ASSPPQGGRNEQF
TRBJ1-4 TRBV27 ASRSHQGGQNEKLF
TRBJ1-2 TRBV20-1 SARVTGEGYT
TRBJ2-5 TRBV9 ASSVGRLGETQY
TRBJ2-7 TRBV4-3 ASSTSPRGRVKYEQY
TRBJ2-1 TRBV7-3 ASSLGGAYEQF
TRBJ2-3 TRBV24-1 ATPMRDRPGNTQY
TRBJ1-5 TRBV12-3/TRBV12-4 ASRLPGGGNQRQH
TRBJ2-5 TRBV5-1 ASSLGGTGGGETQY
TRBJ2-5 TRBV9 ASSVAEAGAETQY